One and the same sample provided the 23 T cell receptor beta chains below, sequenced in a study of Graves' ophthalmopathy and Graves' hyperthyroidism. Transcripts of RNA were the source for amplifying TCR beta CDR3 regions. Investigators did first-round RT-PCR with HTBI primers, then second-round multiplex PCR. TCRdb recomputed calls from the multiplex PCR reads with MiXCR, one row per CDR3 protein. The data show around 340,000 distinct CDR3 sequences, roughly 17% seen once. The sequenced material came from peripheral blood. Receptors originate from an adult man with Graves' ophthalmopathy.

This clonotype came up many times. The CDR3 sequence is CASTWGGHEQYF. CDR3 in DNA: TGTGCCAGCACCTGGGGAGGGCACGAGCAGTACTTC. The chain links TRBV12-3 or TRBV12-4 to TRBJ2-7; 7 nucleotides align to TRBD2. The CDR3 has 12 amino acids. Losses at the gene ends were 7 bases for V and 5 bases for J; bases not matched to a gene: 5.

There are many counts of this clonotype. J is TRBJ2-2 and V is TRBV14; D gene ambiguous. The CDR3 has 14 residues. V was pared by 2 bases and J by 0 bases, with 4 bases between. The germline CDR1 and CDR2 sequences are SGHDN and FVKESK. CDR3 protein: CASSQFANTGELFF. The DNA for the CDR3 is TGTGCCAGCAGCCAATTCGCGAACACCGGGGAGCTGTTTTTT.

This clonotype was found once. The chain joins TRBV27 to TRBJ1-2, with 9 bases lining up with TRBD1. Germline V gene data show CDR1 as MNHEY and CDR2 as SMNVEV (reference sequence). J was trimmed by 3 bases and V by 2 bases; bases with no gene match: 7. The CDR3 contains 16 residues. CDR3 region: CASSLTGQGEYYGYTF. The CDR3 DNA sequence: TGTGCCAGCAGTTTAACGGGACAGGGAGAATACTATGGCTACACCTTC.

Many counts were recorded for this clonotype. The rearrangement uses TRBV27 and TRBJ2-7; weak D call: TRBD2 (5 bases). The CDR3 is made up of 14 amino acids. Germline CDR1 is MNHEY and CDR2 is SMNVEV (reference sequence). V lost 3 bases to trimming and J lost 4 bases, with 13 bases between them. This CDR3 is CASSFSGVEYEQYF. In DNA form, the CDR3 reads TGTGCCAGCAGTTTTTCCGGGGTGGAGTACGAGCAGTACTTC.

This clonotype appeared many times. V usage is TRBV5-1 and J usage is TRBJ2-5, with TRBD1 matching over 7 bases. Germline loops: CDR1 SGHRS, CDR2 YFSETQ. V lost 0 bases to trimming and J lost 2 bases; unmatched junction nucleotides: 1. The CDR3 consists of 14 residues. The CDR3 loop is CASSLGDRQETQYF. CDR3 DNA sequence: TGCGCCAGCAGCTTGGGGGACAGACAAGAGACCCAGTACTTC.

This clonotype was seen many times. The rearrangement links TRBV3-1 to TRBJ1-2, with D uncertain. Trimming removed 2 bases from V and 5 bases from J, with 9 bases in between. This CDR3 comprises 13 residues. Looked up from germline, CDR1 is LGHDT and CDR2 is YNNKEL (reference sequence). The CDR3 sequence: CASSQSQTYGYTF. The CDR3 bases are TGTGCCAGCAGCCAATCACAGACATATGGCTACACCTTC.

The chain is built from TRBV7-9 and TRBJ1-5, with 9 bases that match TRBD1. After removal of 5 bases from V and 4 bases from J, the junction contained 6 bases not matched to a gene. Germline-derived CDR1 and CDR2 are SEHNR and FQNEAQ (reference sequence). CDR3 size: 15 residues. The chain's CDR3 is CASSPTGGANQPQHF. CDR3 coding DNA: TGTGCCAGCAGCCCCACAGGGGGCGCGAATCAGCCCCAGCATTTT.

In this sample, this clonotype turned up many times. At one end, the junction sequence differs from germline, possibly due to a read error. The chain couples TRBV7-7 to TRBJ2-7; possibly TRBD2 for D (6 bases). CDR1 and CDR2 from the germline V gene are SSHAT and FNYEAQ (reference sequence). This CDR3 is built from 14 residues. The CDR3 sequence is CASSLSGWGDEQYF. CDR3 bases: TGTGCTAGCAGCCTCAGCGGGTGGGGTGACGAGCAGTACTTC.

Ten or more counts support this clonotype. This sequence joins TRBV11-2 and TRBJ2-7; D unresolved. Germline CDR1 is SGHAT and CDR2 is FQNNGV. The CDR3 covers 11 residues. V was trimmed by 3 bases and J by 7 bases, leaving 7 bases between them. CDR3 residues: CASSFGPEQYF. The CDR3 DNA is TGTGCCAGCAGCTTTGGCCCGGAGCAGTACTTC.

This clonotype occurred a few times. The genes are TRBV12-3 or TRBV12-4 and TRBJ2-7, with 9 nucleotides matching TRBD2. The length of the CDR3 is 14 residues. V was pared by 7 bases and J by 6 bases, with 10 bases of the junction left unmatched. The DNA for the CDR3 is TGTGCCAGCACCGACGCGGGGGGGGGCATCGAGCAGTACTTC. This gives the protein CASTDAGGGIEQYF.

This clonotype was counted ten times or more. The V gene is TRBV28, the J gene TRBJ2-7, with D unclear. CDR3 size: 13 residues. CDR1 MDHEN and CDR2 SYDVKM come from the germline V gene. Trimming stripped 6 bases from V and 2 bases from J, with 11 bases between. Here the CDR3 reads CASRPDGTYEQYF. The CDR3, as DNA: TGTGCCAGCAGACCCGACGGTACCTACGAGCAGTACTTC.

This clonotype was observed at least ten times. This chain links TRBV4-1 with TRBJ1-3; possible D gene TRBD1, 5 bases. The CDR3 has 14 residues. V was shortened by 1 base and J by 4 bases, with 8 bases between the two germline ends. Germline V gene sequence: CDR1 MGHRA, CDR2 YSYEKL. The CDR3 nucleotides are TGCGCCAGCAGCCAAGTGGGGCACGGAAACACCATATATTTT. Encoded protein: CASSQVGHGNTIYF.

At least ten counts were recorded for this clonotype. This rearrangement joins TRBV6-9 to TRBJ1-1, with 12 bases that match TRBD1. Unmatched junction bases numbered 9, after V lost 4 bases and J lost 3 bases. CDR1 and CDR2 (germline): MNHGY, SVAAGI. The CDR3 runs 17 residues. CDR3 coding DNA: TGTGCCAGCAGTTCCCACCGGGACAGGGGGCTTTACACTGAAGCTTTCTTT. This encodes CASSSHRDRGLYTEAFF.

The chain recombines TRBV12-3 or TRBV12-4 with TRBJ1-2; D unclear. The CDR3 is 15 residues long. The V gene lost 5 bases and the J gene lost 4 bases, with 17 bases spanning the gap. The CDR3 protein is CASSESSENPYGYTF. CDR3 in DNA: TGTGCCAGCAGTGAATCTTCTGAGAATCCCTATGGCTACACCTTC.

The table lists this clonotype with a few counts. The chain links TRBV29-1 to TRBJ2-7; 7 bases are shared with TRBD2. The CDR3 length is 15 residues. In germline, CDR1 is SQVTM, CDR2 ANQGSEA. After removal of 4 bases from V and 4 bases from J, the junction contained 13 bases not matched to a gene. This chain's CDR3 is CSVGGGSGLQYEQYF. Written as DNA, the CDR3 is TGCAGCGTTGGGGGGGGGTCCGGACTACAGTACGAGCAGTACTTC.

In its sample, this clonotype was seen a few times. The CDR3 here is CASSLGSADEQYF. The DNA of the CDR3 is TGTGCCAGCAGCTTAGGTTCGGCAGACGAGCAGTACTTC. This chain connects TRBV6-5 to TRBJ2-7; no clear D gene. This CDR3 is built from 13 residues. V gave up 6 bases and J gave up 5 bases, with 14 bases separating them. Germline CDR1 is MNHEY and CDR2 is SVGAGI.

The table lists this clonotype with many counts. V gene TRBV4-2 combines with J gene TRBJ1-1; D is unclear. This CDR3 has 12 residues. Germline CDR1 LGHNA, CDR2 YNFKEQ. The V end was cut by 2 bases, the J end by 3 bases, with 4 bases between. CDR3 sequence reads: CASSQQDTEAFF. Written as DNA, the CDR3 is TGTGCCAGCAGCCAACAGGACACTGAAGCTTTCTTT.

This clonotype has at least ten counts. This chain uses TRBV20-1 with TRBJ2-7, with D perhaps TRBD1 (6 bases). V lost 6 bases and J 3 bases, leaving 12 bases between the germline ends. In germline, CDR1 is DFQATT, CDR2 SNEGSKA (reference sequence). This CDR3 is 12 amino acids long. In nucleotides, the CDR3 is TGCAGTGCCCCAGGGGAGATCTACGAGCAGTACTTC. The encoded protein is CSAPGEIYEQYF.

The chain couples TRBV7-6 to TRBJ1-1; D may be TRBD1 (6 bases). Trimming pared 4 bases from V and 0 bases from J, leaving 12 bases between. This CDR3 is 15 amino acids long. The germline gives CDR1 SGHVS, CDR2 FNYEAQ. Here the CDR3 DNA reads TGTGCCAGCAGCTCCCGGGACACCATGAACACTGAAGCTTTCTTT. Protein product: CASSSRDTMNTEAFF.

This clonotype was detected many times. V is TRBV6-5 and J is TRBJ1-5; weak D call: TRBD1 (5 bases). Germline V lookup: CDR1 MNHEY, CDR2 SVGAGI. V lost 7 bases, J lost 3 bases, and 19 bases lay in between. CDR3 length: 16 residues. CDR3 sequence reads: CASNAGGRTYNQPQHF. The CDR3 DNA is TGTGCCAGCAACGCCGGGGGACGGACCTACAATCAGCCCCAGCATTTT.

The table lists this clonotype with many counts. The rearrangement joins TRBV19 to TRBJ1-2; D gene uncertain. Germline CDR1 reads LNHDA; CDR2 reads SQIVND (reference sequence). The CDR3 consists of 13 residues. V was clipped by 3 bases and J by 7 bases, with 12 bases between them. The CDR3 sequence: CASSISRNRGYTF. Here the CDR3 DNA reads TGTGCCAGTAGTATCAGCAGGAACCGTGGCTACACCTTC.

This chain connects TRBV2 to TRBJ2-7; 7 bases fit TRBD1. Germline CDR1 SNHLY, CDR2 FYNNEI. The CDR3 covers 13 residues. V lost 10 bases to trimming and J lost 3 bases; unmatched junction nucleotides: 9. CDR3 coding DNA: TGTGCCAACAGGGGAGACTGGGGCTACGAGCAGTACTTC. Translation: CANRGDWGYEQYF.

At least ten counts were recorded for this clonotype. The chain recombines TRBV6-2 or TRBV6-3 with TRBJ1-6; D not certain. Looked up from germline, CDR1 is MNHEY and CDR2 is SVGEGT. The CDR3 is made up of 12 amino acids. Trimming shortened V by 3 bases and J by 9 bases, and 6 bases separated the two germline ends. The CDR3 DNA reads as TGTGCCAGCAGTTATGGGAGTTCACCCCTCCACTTT. Translation gives CASSYGSSPLHF.